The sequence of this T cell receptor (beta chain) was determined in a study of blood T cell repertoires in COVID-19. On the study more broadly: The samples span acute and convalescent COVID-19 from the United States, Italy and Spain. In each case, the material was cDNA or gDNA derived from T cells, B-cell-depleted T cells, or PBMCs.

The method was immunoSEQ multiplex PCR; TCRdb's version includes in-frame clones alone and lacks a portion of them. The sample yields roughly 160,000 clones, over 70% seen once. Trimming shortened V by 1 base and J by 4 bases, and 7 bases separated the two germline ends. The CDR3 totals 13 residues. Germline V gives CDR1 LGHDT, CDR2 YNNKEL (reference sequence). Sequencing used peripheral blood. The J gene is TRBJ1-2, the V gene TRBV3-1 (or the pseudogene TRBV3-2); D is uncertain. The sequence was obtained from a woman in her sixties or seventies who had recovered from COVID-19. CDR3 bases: TGTGCCAGCAGCCAAGGACATCTCTATGGCTACACCTTC. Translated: CASSQGHLYGYTF.